This T cell receptor (beta chain) was identified in a study of shared clonotypes between healthy human individuals. Study context: Sampling drew on donors who were two women and a few men aged 18 to 49. Findings of the study overall: The sharing of roughly 5% of naive CD4 clonotypes was seen across a handful of donors. Blood was the sole source, and tissue repertoires probably differ.

Clones were read by immunoSEQ multiplex PCR, and TCRdb kept only the in-frame ones, dropping some. Of roughly 810,000 clones listed, about 96% are singletons. Positive CCR7 selection of CD45RO-negative cells yielded the naive CD8 cells, and terminally differentiated effector memory CD45RA+ cells were excluded. Donors were healthy HIV-negative adults without recently reported acute infections or vaccinations. Of note for this clone: The antigen remains undetermined. Other nucleotide sequences from this sample produce the same CDR3.

This receptor was obtained from a man younger than 45 in good health. The specimen was naive CD8+ T cells sorted from blood.

This chain's CDR3 is CASSRDSYEQYF. The CDR3 nucleotides are TGTGCCAGCAGTAGGGACAGCTACGAGCAGTACTTC. The chain recombines TRBV6-5 with TRBJ2-7, with 7 bases identical to TRBD1. This CDR3 region has 12 residues. With V trimmed by 5 bases and J by 3 bases, 1 base remained unmatched. CDR1 and CDR2 from the germline V gene are MNHEY and SVGAGI.